This TCR beta chain emerged from a study of blood T cells in healthy people across ages. The length of the CDR3 is 18 residues. The junction had 4 bases not matched to a gene; V was cut back by 0 bases and J by 1 base. Germline-derived CDR1 and CDR2 are SGHTA and FQGNSA. Alongside a J-beta primer mix, a sample-barcoded 5' primer served in a second PCR lasting roughly 6 to 11 cycles. TCRdb itself ran the 5' RACE reads through MiXCR, one entry per CDR3 protein. In the table there are roughly 700,000 distinct CDR3 sequences, approximately 25% of which are singletons. Whole-study results and caveats: Higher diversity, along with more naive CD4+ cells, distinguished long-lived donors from aged donors.

This clonotype was counted a few times. Its antigen is unidentified. The same sample was also used in a study of T cells of mothers and their children. Per that study: Inherited differences only slightly affect thymic shaping of TCR recombination output.

The source material was blood. The chain combines TRBV7-2 with TRBJ2-3; 13 bases map to TRBD2. The source of this sequence is a boy between 10 and 17 years old in good health. CDR3 sequence (DNA): TGTGCCAGCAGCTTAGCGACTAGCGGGGGGACCGGCACAGATACGCAGTATTTT. This codes for CASSLATSGGTGTDTQYF.